This T cell receptor beta chain was sequenced in a study of cytomegalovirus exposure and HLA in healthy donors. Study outcomes and limitations: The tendency of first-cohort TCR clusters to co-occur in the 90 to 150 validation repertoires was the finding of a later analysis. Three chains linked to CMV were shown in vitro to be specific for CMV antigens.

The assay was immunoSEQ multiplex PCR, and TCRdb's table has in-frame clones only and misses some. This sample yields 160,000 or so clones, of which 88% are seen a single time; almost 3% belongs to the top ten. As regards this clone: As yet, its antigen is unknown.

From the approximately 120-subject validation cohort, which was separate from the approximately 700-subject first cohort, the donors were drawn. The CDR3 loop spans 11 amino acids. CDR1 SGHAT and CDR2 FQNNGV come from the germline V gene. Trimming took off 7 bases at V and 10 bases at J, with 10 bases between the two ends. The sample consisted of PBMCs. The chain couples TRBV11-2 to TRBJ1-4; a weak D match, TRBD1 (5 bases). This sequence was found in a man between 18 and 35 years old in good health and CMV-seronegative. The CDR3 DNA sequence: TGTGCCAGCACCTGGGGCGGAAAACTGTTTTTT. It encodes CASTWGGKLFF.